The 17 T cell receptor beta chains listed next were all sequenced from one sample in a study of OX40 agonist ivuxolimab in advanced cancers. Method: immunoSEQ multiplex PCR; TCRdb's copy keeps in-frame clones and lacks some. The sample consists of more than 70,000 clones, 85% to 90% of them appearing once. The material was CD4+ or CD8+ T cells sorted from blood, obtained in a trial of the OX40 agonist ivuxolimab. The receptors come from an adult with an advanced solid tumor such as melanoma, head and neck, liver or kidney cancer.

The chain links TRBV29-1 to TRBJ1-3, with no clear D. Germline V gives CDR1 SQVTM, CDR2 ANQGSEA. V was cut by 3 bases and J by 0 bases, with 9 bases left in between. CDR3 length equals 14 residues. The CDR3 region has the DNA TGCAGCGTTGAGGTTGACACCTCTGGAAACACCATATATTTT. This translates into CSVEVDTSGNTIYF.

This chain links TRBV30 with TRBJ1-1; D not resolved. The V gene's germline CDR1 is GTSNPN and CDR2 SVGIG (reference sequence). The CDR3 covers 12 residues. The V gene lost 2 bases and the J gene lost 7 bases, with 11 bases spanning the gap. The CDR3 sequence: CAWSPRAGEAFF. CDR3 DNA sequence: TGTGCCTGGAGTCCCCGGGCTGGTGAAGCTTTCTTT.

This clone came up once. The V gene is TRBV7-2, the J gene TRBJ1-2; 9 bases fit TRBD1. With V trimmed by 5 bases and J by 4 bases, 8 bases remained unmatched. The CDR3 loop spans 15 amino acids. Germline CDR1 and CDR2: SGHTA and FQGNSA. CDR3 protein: CASSPDTTGGYGYTF. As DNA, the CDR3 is TGTGCCAGCAGCCCGGACACGACAGGGGGCTATGGCTACACCTTC.

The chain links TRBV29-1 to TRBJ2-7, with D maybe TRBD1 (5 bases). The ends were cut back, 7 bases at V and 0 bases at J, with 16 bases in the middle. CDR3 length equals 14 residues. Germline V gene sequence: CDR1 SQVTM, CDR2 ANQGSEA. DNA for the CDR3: TGCAGCGGACAGACAGCCAGGAGCTCCTACGAGCAGTACTTC. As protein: CSGQTARSSYEQYF.

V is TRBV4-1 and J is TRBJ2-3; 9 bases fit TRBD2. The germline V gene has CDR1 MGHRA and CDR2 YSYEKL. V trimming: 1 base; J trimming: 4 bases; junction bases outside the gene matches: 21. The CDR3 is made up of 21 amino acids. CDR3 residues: CASSQGNPGLAASEGSDTQYF. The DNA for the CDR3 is TGCGCCAGCAGCCAAGGGAATCCGGGACTAGCTGCCTCAGAGGGCTCAGATACGCAGTATTTT.

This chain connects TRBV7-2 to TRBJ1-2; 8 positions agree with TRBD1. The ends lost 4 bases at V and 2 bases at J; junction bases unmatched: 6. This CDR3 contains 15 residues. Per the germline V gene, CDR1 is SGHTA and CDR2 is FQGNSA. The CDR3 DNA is TGTGCCAGCAGCTCCCAGACAGGGGTAAACTATGGCTACACCTTC. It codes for CASSSQTGVNYGYTF.

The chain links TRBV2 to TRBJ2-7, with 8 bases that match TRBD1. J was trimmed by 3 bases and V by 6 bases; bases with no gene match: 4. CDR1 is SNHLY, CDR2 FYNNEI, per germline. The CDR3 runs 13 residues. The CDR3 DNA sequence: TGTGCCAGCAGCGGACAGGGAGTCTACGAGCAGTACTTC. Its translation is CASSGQGVYEQYF.

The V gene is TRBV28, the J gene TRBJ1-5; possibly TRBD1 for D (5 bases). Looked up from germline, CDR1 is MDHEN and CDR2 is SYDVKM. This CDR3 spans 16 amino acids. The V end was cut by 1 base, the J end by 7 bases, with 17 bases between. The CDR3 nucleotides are TGTGCCAGCAGTTTATCGGCCGGGGTTTCAGGGCAGCCCCAGCATTTT. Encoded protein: CASSLSAGVSGQPQHF. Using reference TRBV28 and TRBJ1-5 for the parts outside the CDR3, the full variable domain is DVKVTQSSRYLVKRTGEKVFLECVQDMDHENMFWYRQDPGLGLRLIYFSYDVKMKEKGDIPEGYSVSREKKERFSLILESASTNQTSMYLCASSLSAGVSGQPQHFGDGTRLSIL.

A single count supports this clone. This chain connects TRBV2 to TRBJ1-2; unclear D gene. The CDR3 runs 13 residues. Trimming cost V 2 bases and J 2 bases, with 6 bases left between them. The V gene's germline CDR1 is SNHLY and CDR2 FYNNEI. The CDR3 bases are TGTGCCAGCAGTGAAACGGACAACTATGGCTACACCTTC. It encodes CASSETDNYGYTF.

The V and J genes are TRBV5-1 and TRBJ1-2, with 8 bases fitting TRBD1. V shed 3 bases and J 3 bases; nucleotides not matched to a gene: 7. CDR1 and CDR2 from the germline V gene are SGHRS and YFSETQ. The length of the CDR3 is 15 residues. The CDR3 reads CASSSQGASDYGYTF. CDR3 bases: TGCGCCAGCAGCTCTCAGGGGGCATCAGACTATGGCTACACCTTC.

For the CDR3, the DNA is TGTGCCAGCTCACCAGGTGGCGGGAACTACGAGCAGTACTTC. It is translated as CASSPGGGNYEQYF. The chain couples TRBV18 to TRBJ2-7; weak D call: TRBD2 (6 bases). Germline CDR1 reads KGHSH; CDR2 reads LQKENI. The V gene lost 2 bases and the J gene lost 3 bases, with 11 bases spanning the gap. The CDR3 has 14 residues. The complete variable domain, with remaining parts taken from reference TRBV18 and TRBJ2-7, reads NAGVMQNPRHLVRRRGQEARLRCSPMKGHSHVYWYRQLPEEGLKFMVYLQKENIIDESGMPKERFSAEFPKEGPSILRIQQVVRGDSAAYFCASSPGGGNYEQYFGPGTRLTVT.

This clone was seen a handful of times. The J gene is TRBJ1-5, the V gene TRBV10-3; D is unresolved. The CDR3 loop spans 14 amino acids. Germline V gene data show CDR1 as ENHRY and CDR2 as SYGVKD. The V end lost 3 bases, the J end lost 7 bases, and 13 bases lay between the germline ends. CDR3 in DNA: TGTGCCATCAGTGACGGAATCTCGGGGCAGCCCCAGCATTTT. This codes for CAISDGISGQPQHF.

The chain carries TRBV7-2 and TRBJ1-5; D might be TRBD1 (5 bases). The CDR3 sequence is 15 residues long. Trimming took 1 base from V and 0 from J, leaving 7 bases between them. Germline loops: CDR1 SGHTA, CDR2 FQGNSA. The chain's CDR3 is CASSLVGPSNQPQHF. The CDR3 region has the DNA TGTGCCAGCAGCTTAGTGGGACCTAGCAATCAGCCCCAGCATTTT. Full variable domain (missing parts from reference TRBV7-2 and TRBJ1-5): GAGVSQSPSNKVTEKGKDVELRCDPISGHTALYWYRQSLGQGLEFLIYFQGNSAPDKSGLPSDRFSAERTGGSVSTLTIQRTQQEDSAVYLCASSLVGPSNQPQHFGDGTRLSIL.

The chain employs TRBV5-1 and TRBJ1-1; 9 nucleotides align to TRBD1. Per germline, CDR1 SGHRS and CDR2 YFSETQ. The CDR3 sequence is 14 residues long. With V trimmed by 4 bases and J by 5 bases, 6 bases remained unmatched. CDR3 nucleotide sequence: TGCGCCAGCAGCGGGACAGGGCTAGGAACTGAAGCTTTCTTT. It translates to CASSGTGLGTEAFF.

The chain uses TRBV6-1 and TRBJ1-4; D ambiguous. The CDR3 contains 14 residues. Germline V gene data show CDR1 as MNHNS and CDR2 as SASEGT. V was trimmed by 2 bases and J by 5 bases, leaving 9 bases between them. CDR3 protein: CASSEQLKNEKLFF. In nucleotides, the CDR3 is TGTGCCAGCAGTGAACAGCTCAAGAATGAAAAACTGTTTTTT.

Written as DNA, the CDR3 is TGTGCCAGCAGCAACTGGACAGGGGGTAGGACCGGGGAGCTGTTTTTT. Translation: CASSNWTGGRTGELFF. The gene calls are TRBV11-3 and TRBJ2-2; TRBD1 agrees at 10 bases. This CDR3 contains 16 residues. The germline CDR1 and CDR2 sequences are SGHNT and YENEEA. V was clipped by 5 bases and J by 5 bases; unmatched bases: 8.

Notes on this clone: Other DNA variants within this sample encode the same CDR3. The CDR3 reads CASSLATGVGTDTQYF. CDR3 in DNA: TGCGCCAGCAGCTTGGCGACAGGGGTCGGCACAGATACGCAGTATTTT. This chain uses TRBV5-1 with TRBJ2-3, with TRBD1 matching over 8 bases. V trimming: 0 bases; J trimming: 1 base; junction bases outside the gene matches: 4. The CDR3 extends over 16 amino acids. Looked up from germline, CDR1 is SGHRS and CDR2 is YFSETQ.